This T cell receptor (beta chain) was recorded in a study of PD-L1 blockade in urothelial cancer. The time point: pretreatment peripheral blood. Sequencing used immunoSEQ multiplex PCR; TCRdb keeps in-frame clones, though not all of them. The sample carries about 63,000 clones, about 86% recorded once. V trimming: 9 bases; J trimming: 0 bases; junction bases outside the gene matches: 7. The CDR3 runs 15 residues. Germline loops: CDR1 MNHNY, CDR2 SVGAGI (reference sequence). The starting material was PBMCs, obtained around atezolizumab (anti-PD-L1) treatment. This sequence joins TRBV6-6 and TRBJ2-2; TRBD1 matches at 7 bases. This TCR was sampled from a man in his sixties or seventies with urothelial cancer. Written as DNA, the CDR3 is TGTGCCAGTAATTCCGGGACAGCGAACACCGGGGAGCTGTTTTTT. Encoded protein: CASNSGTANTGELFF.